Below are 23 T cell receptor beta chains sequenced from a single sample in a study of beta chain features in type 1 diabetes. Sequenced material consisted of expressed TCRB transcripts (all of the isolated RNA was reverse transcribed). Clones were read by immunoSEQ multiplex PCR, and TCRdb kept only the in-frame ones, dropping some. Found here are about 330,000 clones, more than 9.5% of them singletons; the top ten hold around 0.015%. The specimen was naive CD4+ T cells from blood. The receptors were gathered from a woman under 40 in good health.

The chain has TRBV29-1 and TRBJ2-3, with D possibly matching TRBD2 (5 bases). The V gene lost 7 bases and the J gene lost 1 base, with 15 bases spanning the gap. Germline V gene lookup returns CDR1 SQVTM and CDR2 ANQGSEA. The CDR3 is 14 amino acids. This CDR3 reads CSELARNRTDTQYF. CDR3 sequence (DNA): TGCAGCGAGTTAGCGAGAAACCGCACAGATACGCAGTATTTT.

This chain links TRBV19 with TRBJ2-7; 9 bases line up with TRBD2. Germline CDR1 reads LNHDA; CDR2 reads SQIVND (reference sequence). The CDR3 is made up of 17 amino acids. With 3 bases clipped from V and 5 bases from J, the junction kept 14 bases outside the gene matches. The CDR3 DNA reads TGTGCCAGTAGTATCCGACAACAACTTAGCGGGAGAGACGAGCAGTACTTC. Translating it yields CASSIRQQLSGRDEQYF.

Only a few counts were recorded for this clone. The J gene is TRBJ2-7, the V gene TRBV4-2, with D maybe TRBD2 (6 bases). V shed 4 bases and J shed 3 bases, with 22 bases lying between them. Germline V gives CDR1 LGHNA, CDR2 YNFKEQ. This CDR3 has 17 residues. The DNA for the CDR3 is TGTGCCAGCAGCCGGAGGGCGGGCGCGGGCCTCCACTACGAGCAGTACTTC. Residues: CASSRRAGAGLHYEQYF.

This clone was recorded a few times. The gene calls are TRBV28 and TRBJ2-1; 9 bases match TRBD1. V shed 6 bases, J shed 8 bases, and the junction held 11 bases outside the gene matches. The CDR3 contains 15 residues. CDR1 and CDR2 from the germline V gene are MDHEN and SYDVKM. CDR3 residues: CASRPPGTGTYEQFF. CDR3 DNA: TGTGCCAGCAGACCGCCCGGGACAGGGACCTATGAGCAGTTCTTC.

This clone was detected ten times or more. V and J are TRBV9 and TRBJ2-6, with D possibly matching TRBD1 (5 bases). V lost 7 bases, J lost 0 bases, and 8 bases lay in between. Germline lookup yields CDR1 SGDLS and CDR2 YYNGEE. CDR3 size: 14 residues. The CDR3 DNA reads as TGTGCCAGCGGACACGACTCTGGGGCCAACGTCCTGACTTTC. Its protein is CASGHDSGANVLTF.

This clone showed up just a few times. The V gene is TRBV7-2, the J gene TRBJ1-5; D is unclear. The V gene lost 5 bases and the J gene lost 7 bases, with 12 bases spanning the gap. This CDR3 spans 13 amino acids. Germline V gene lookup returns CDR1 SGHTA and CDR2 FQGNSA. CDR3 sequence: CASSPRGDQPQHF. The DNA of the CDR3 is TGTGCCAGCAGCCCACGGGGAGACCAGCCCCAGCATTTT. The whole variable domain, filled in from reference TRBV7-2 and TRBJ1-5, reads GAGVSQSPSNKVTEKGKDVELRCDPISGHTALYWYRQSLGQGLEFLIYFQGNSAPDKSGLPSDRFSAERTGGSVSTLTIQRTQQEDSAVYLCASSPRGDQPQHFGDGTRLSIL.

This clone was found a few times. V and J are TRBV29-1 and TRBJ1-5; D possibly corresponds to TRBD1 (6 bases). This CDR3 region has 13 residues. V was trimmed by 5 bases and J by 3 bases, leaving 11 bases between them. The germline CDR1 and CDR2 sequences are SQVTM and ANQGSEA. CDR3 DNA sequence: TGCAGCGTTTCGGCAGGGGTCAATCAGCCCCAGCATTTT. The encoded protein is CSVSAGVNQPQHF.

This clone was found once. The chain couples TRBV19 to TRBJ1-2; tentatively, D is TRBD1 (6 bases). CDR1 is LNHDA and CDR2 is SQIVND in the germline V gene (reference sequence). CDR3 length equals 13 residues. V lost 5 bases and J 2 bases, leaving 9 bases between the germline ends. CDR3: CASSPGENYGYTF. CDR3 coding DNA: TGTGCCAGTAGTCCAGGGGAGAACTATGGCTACACCTTC.

A note on this clone: Other DNA sequences in this specimen translate into the identical CDR3. The rearrangement uses TRBV18 and TRBJ2-7; D not resolved. The CDR3 loop spans 13 amino acids. Trimming left V 3 bases short and J 2 bases short, with 8 bases between. CDR1 is KGHSH, CDR2 LQKENI, per germline. For the CDR3, the DNA is TGTGCCAGCTCACCCCCCAGCGCCTACGAGCAGTACTTC. Encoded protein: CASSPPSAYEQYF. The complete variable domain, with remaining parts taken from reference TRBV18 and TRBJ2-7, reads NAGVMQNPRHLVRRRGQEARLRCSPMKGHSHVYWYRQLPEEGLKFMVYLQKENIIDESGMPKERFSAEFPKEGPSILRIQQVVRGDSAAYFCASSPPSAYEQYFGPGTRLTVT.

This clone came up a few times. At one boundary the junction diverges from the germline segment, which might be a read error. This chain links TRBV7-7 with TRBJ2-5; 8 nucleotides line up with TRBD2. Germline-derived CDR1 and CDR2 are SSHAT and FNYEAQ (reference sequence). The CDR3 sequence is 15 residues long. This CDR3 reads CASSMGLVPQETQYF. The CDR3 DNA is TGTGCTAGCAGCATGGGACTAGTGCCTCAAGAGACCCAGTACTTC.

This clone was detected only once. The chain carries TRBV5-1 and TRBJ2-7, with TRBD1 identical over 7 bases. CDR3 size: 14 residues. After removal of 4 bases from V and 0 bases from J, the junction contained 4 bases not matched to a gene. CDR1 and CDR2 from the germline V gene are SGHRS and YFSETQ. As DNA, the CDR3 is TGCGCCAGCAGCACGGGACAGTCCTCCTACGAGCAGTACTTC. Translation gives CASSTGQSSYEQYF.

CDR3 sequence: CASSPGLAGGQDTQYF. The DNA of the CDR3 is TGTGCCAGCAGTCCGGGACTAGCGGGAGGCCAAGATACGCAGTATTTT. The genes are TRBV11-2 and TRBJ2-3; 15 nucleotides agree with TRBD2. CDR1 is SGHAT and CDR2 is FQNNGV in the germline V gene. The CDR3 totals 16 residues. V lost 6 bases and J lost 5; bases outside the gene matches: 6.

The chain uses TRBV6-6 and TRBJ2-3; 7 bases match TRBD1. The germline V gene encodes CDR1 MNHNY and CDR2 SVGAGI (reference sequence). Unmatched junction bases numbered 10, after V lost 6 bases and J lost 1 base. The CDR3 consists of 16 residues. The CDR3 region has the DNA TGTGCCAGCAGACCCAGCGCAGGGGGAGGCACAGATACGCAGTATTTT. This codes for CASRPSAGGGTDTQYF.

This clone was detected only a few times. V usage is TRBV28 and J usage is TRBJ2-7; TRBD1 aligns across 9 bases. Unmatched junction bases numbered 11, after V lost 7 bases and J lost 4 bases. Germline V gene sequence: CDR1 MDHEN, CDR2 SYDVKM. CDR3 length: 15 amino acids. The CDR3 DNA follows: TGTGCCAGCACCTCTCACCCGGGACAGGGTTACGAGCAGTACTTC. Its protein product is CASTSHPGQGYEQYF.

This clone was observed a handful of times. The chain carries TRBV13 and TRBJ1-2, with 11 bases aligning to TRBD1. Germline V gene data show CDR1 as PRHDT and CDR2 as FYEKMQ (reference sequence). The CDR3 sequence is 19 residues long. V lost 0 bases to trimming and J lost 4 bases; unmatched junction nucleotides: 13. The CDR3 spells CASSLGLGQGGDLPYGYTF. The CDR3 DNA reads as TGTGCCAGCAGCTTAGGACTGGGACAGGGGGGAGACTTACCCTATGGCTACACCTTC.

This clone was counted a few times. This CDR3 is also generated by other DNA sequences in the sample. The J gene is TRBJ2-7, the V gene TRBV15, with TRBD2 matching over 14 bases. Germline lookup yields CDR1 LNHNV and CDR2 YYDKDF (reference sequence). J was trimmed by 2 bases and V by 3 bases; bases with no gene match: 0. CDR3 length: 15 residues. CDR3 loop: CATSRGLAGAYEQYF. CDR3 DNA sequence: TGTGCCACCAGCAGGGGACTAGCGGGAGCCTACGAGCAGTACTTC.

This chain links TRBV7-3 with TRBJ1-5; no reliable D call. This CDR3 region has 12 residues. V lost 4 bases, J lost 6 bases, and 7 bases lay in between. The V gene's germline CDR1 is SGHTA and CDR2 FQGTGA. The CDR3 DNA follows: TGTGCCAGCAGCTCCCCCCTTCAGCCCCAGCATTTT. Amino acids: CASSSPLQPQHF. The full variable domain, completed using reference TRBV7-3 and TRBJ1-5, is GAGVSQTPSNKVTEKGKYVELRCDPISGHTALYWYRQSLGQGPEFLIYFQGTGAADDSGLPNDRFFAVRPEGSVSTLKIQRTERGDSAVYLCASSSPLQPQHFGDGTRLSIL.

The table lists this clone with a few counts. CDR3 protein: CASSLAEGQGMIGGQYF. The CDR3 nucleotides are TGTGCCAGCAGCTTAGCAGAAGGACAGGGGATGATTGGGGGGCAGTATTTT. The V call is TRBV7-8, the J call TRBJ2-3; 9 nucleotides match TRBD1. There are 17 residues in the CDR3. Germline CDR1 reads SGHVS; CDR2 reads FQNEAQ. V was clipped by 0 bases and J by 11 bases; unmatched bases: 15.

The rearrangement uses TRBV30 and TRBJ1-1; D perhaps matches TRBD1 (5 bases). CDR1 and CDR2 (germline): GTSNPN, SVGIG (reference sequence). The CDR3 spans 14 residues. V lost 0 bases and J lost 5, with 13 bases in between. The CDR3 DNA sequence: TGTGCCTGGAGTGTCCCCGGGGGAATTACTGAAGCTTTCTTT. It encodes CAWSVPGGITEAFF.

The table lists this clone with a few counts. This rearrangement joins TRBV6-5 to TRBJ2-3; D call uncertain. The CDR3 spans 14 residues. The V gene lost 2 bases and the J gene lost 5 bases, with 11 bases spanning the gap. The germline V gene has CDR1 MNHEY and CDR2 SVGAGI. The CDR3 sequence: CASSYRGFQDTQYF. DNA of the CDR3: TGTGCCAGCAGTTACCGCGGCTTTCAAGATACGCAGTATTTT.

There are a few counts of this clone. V and J are TRBV6-1 and TRBJ1-2; D perhaps matches TRBD1 (5 bases). V was shortened by 5 bases and J by 3 bases, with 10 bases between the two germline ends. Germline CDR1 reads MNHNS; CDR2 reads SASEGT. This CDR3 has 13 amino acids. CDR3 DNA: TGTGCCAGCAGTTTGTTACAGGACTATGGCTACACCTTC. It specifies CASSLLQDYGYTF.

This clone was found a few times. This rearrangement joins TRBV14 to TRBJ2-1; 7 nucleotides align to TRBD2. V was clipped by 4 bases and J by 12 bases; unmatched bases: 6. Per germline, CDR1 SGHDN and CDR2 FVKESK. The CDR3 covers 12 residues. DNA for the CDR3: TGTGCCAGCAGCCGACCCCCGGGAGGGCAGTTCTTC. This sequence encodes CASSRPPGGQFF.

In nucleotides, the CDR3 is TGTGCCAGCTCACCACAGGGCGGGAGCGCCTACGAGCAGTACTTC. It is translated as CASSPQGGSAYEQYF. This chain connects TRBV18 to TRBJ2-7; 7 nucleotides agree with TRBD2. This CDR3 is built from 15 residues. After removal of 1 base from V and 2 bases from J, the junction contained 5 bases not matched to a gene. CDR1 and CDR2 (germline): KGHSH, LQKENI.